This TCR beta chain comes out of a study of CD8 T cells in ankylosing spondylitis (dated by TCRdb to the late 2010s). Turning to the overall study: To find TCR variants linked to disease, the study profiled T cell receptor beta repertoires in ankylosing spondylitis patients and healthy donors. Peripheral blood was sampled, and synovial fluid was additionally collected from ankylosing spondylitis patients. In total, the full study cohort was made up of 95 to 110 healthy donors and 25 ankylosing spondylitis patients. Beyond this particular receptor, the publication reports: Blood from ankylosing spondylitis patients appeared to be characterized by a TCR beta motif composed of roughly 8 highly homologous amino acid variants. Some TCR beta motif variants had previously been reported in synovial fluid and blood of reactive arthritis patients, which suggested common disease-initiation mechanisms. According to the report, matched synovial fluid samples from ankylosing spondylitis patients were significantly enriched for the disease-linked clones. A CD8+ phenotype was shown by the disease-linked clones, which were found at relatively low frequencies in peripheral blood.

The germline V end is reduced by 4 bases and the J end by 3 bases; junction bases left unmatched: 5. From a lookup of the germline V gene, CDR1 and CDR2 are SGHRS and YFSETQ. The CDR3 has 15 amino acids, counting the end cysteine and phenylalanine. Only the CDR3 part of the read is kept: 45 bases, read in frame from the first base. This clonotype was detected only a few times. The target of this receptor is not known. No much larger clone exists at a distance of one base, and base qualities are not known. Sequencing was carried out with an Illumina HiSeq 2500. Quantitative 5'-RACE with molecular barcodes was the method used to prepare the TCR beta libraries. In the original analysis: Disease-linked TCR variants were identified with a new computational method built on a probabilistic model of VDJ rearrangement. The raw public data were reprocessed by TCRdb itself: fastp quality trimming at Q25, MiXCR clonotype calling, in-frame beta chains only. Every CDR3 protein is listed once, alongside the most common genes and DNA of its rows. TCRdb, not the original authors, processed these V and J calls. The sample table records around 770,000 distinct CDR3 sequences; under 20% of these occur just once. The biggest ten clones account for over 15% of the sample.

Recombination joined TRBV5-1 with TRBJ2-7; 12 middle bases align to TRBD1. This TCR was recovered from a male donor with ankylosing spondylitis. Material for sequencing was blood, either unsorted or a sorted T cell fraction (not recorded which). The DNA sequence follows: TGCGCCAGCAGCGGGACAGGGGGCCAGCGCTACGAGCAGTACTTC. The encoded protein is CASSGTGGQRYEQYF.